A single sample is the source of the 27 T cell receptor beta chains below, sequenced in a study of cytomegalovirus exposure and HLA in healthy donors. PCR was performed using 60 Vbeta and 13 Jbeta primers. Generated by immunoSEQ multiplex PCR, the TCRdb table keeps only in-frame clones and is missing some. This repertoire includes about 150,000 clones. The sequencing sample was made of PBMCs. Receptor source: a woman between 50 and 59 years old in good health and CMV-seronegative.

The chain is built from TRBV4-1 and TRBJ2-7; TRBD2 matches 12 bases. The CDR3 has 15 amino acids. CDR1 and CDR2 (germline): MGHRA, YSYEKL. With V trimmed by 3 bases and J by 1 base, 1 base remained unmatched. In nucleotides, the CDR3 is TGCGCCAGCAGCCAGCTAGCGGGAGGGTCCTACGAGCAGTACTTC. Its translation: CASSQLAGGSYEQYF.

The chain carries TRBV4-2 and TRBJ2-7; 10 nucleotides line up with TRBD2. CDR1 and CDR2 from the germline V gene are LGHNA and YNFKEQ. V was pared by 2 bases and J by 2 bases, with 3 bases of the junction left unmatched. The CDR3 sequence is 15 residues long. In DNA, the CDR3 is TGTGCCAGCAGCCAATTTAGCGGGGGGCCCTACGAGCAGTACTTC. As protein: CASSQFSGGPYEQYF.

The rearrangement uses TRBV28 and TRBJ2-2; TRBD2 matches 13 bases. Germline trimming cut 2 bases from V and 5 bases from J; bases unmatched to any gene: 2. In germline, CDR1 is MDHEN, CDR2 SYDVKM. The CDR3 consists of 16 residues. In nucleotides, the CDR3 is TGTGCCAGCAGTTTACCGACTAGCGGGAGGACCGGGGAGCTGTTTTTT. As protein: CASSLPTSGRTGELFF.

The chain uses TRBV2 and TRBJ2-5; TRBD1 might be the D (6 bases). In germline, CDR1 is SNHLY, CDR2 FYNNEI. Trimming cost V 5 bases and J 5 bases, with 12 bases left between them. The CDR3 runs 13 residues. CDR3 residues: CASSQGSWETQYF. In DNA, the CDR3 is TGTGCCAGCAGTCAGGGGAGTTGGGAGACCCAGTACTTC. Combining the CDR3 with reference TRBV2 and TRBJ2-5 gives the whole variable domain EPEVTQTPSHQVTQMGQEVILRCVPISNHLYFYWYRQILGQKVEFLVSFYNNEISEKSEIFDDQFSVERPDGSNFTLKIRSTKLEDSAMYFCASSQGSWETQYFGPGTRLLVL.

This rearrangement joins TRBV19 to TRBJ2-4; D perhaps matches TRBD2 (6 bases). V was trimmed by 7 bases and J by 7 bases, leaving 14 bases between them. CDR1 is LNHDA, CDR2 SQIVND, per germline (reference sequence). The CDR3 length is 13 residues. The CDR3 sequence is CASTPEGRNIQYF. In DNA form, the CDR3 reads TGTGCCAGTACTCCGGAGGGGAGGAACATTCAGTACTTC. Full variable domain (remainder filled in from reference TRBV19 and TRBJ2-4): DGGITQSPKYLFRKEGQNVTLSCEQNLNHDAMYWYRQDPGQGLRLIYYSQIVNDFQKGDIAEGYSVSREKKESFPLTVTSAQKNPTAFYLCASTPEGRNIQYFGAGTRLSVL.

The rearrangement uses TRBV2 and TRBJ1-5; unclear D gene. This CDR3 region has 14 residues. V shed 4 bases and J shed 0 bases, with 7 bases lying between them. Looked up from germline, CDR1 is SNHLY and CDR2 is FYNNEI. The CDR3 DNA reads as TGTGCCAGCAGTGGTCTTTCTAGCAATCAGCCCCAGCATTTT. Its translation is CASSGLSSNQPQHF.

This sequence joins TRBV28 and TRBJ1-2, with D perhaps TRBD1 (5 bases). The CDR3 sequence is 14 residues long. Trimming removed 7 bases from V and 8 bases from J, with 20 bases in between. The V gene's germline CDR1 is MDHEN and CDR2 SYDVKM. The CDR3 nucleotides read TGTGCCAGCATCTTCACTGCAGGGCAGGCGGGCTACACCTTC. Translated: CASIFTAGQAGYTF.

The chain uses TRBV2 and TRBJ1-1; possibly TRBD1 for D (6 bases). The germline CDR1 and CDR2 sequences are SNHLY and FYNNEI. The V end was cut by 3 bases, the J end by 1 base, with 9 bases between. The CDR3 is made up of 14 amino acids. CDR3 sequence (DNA): TGTGCCAGCAGTGAGATGACAGGGAACACTGAAGCTTTCTTT. As protein: CASSEMTGNTEAFF.

The CDR3 loop reads CASSVTTGGNEKLFF. The CDR3 bases are TGTGCCAGCAGTGTAACGACAGGGGGCAATGAAAAACTGTTTTTT. The gene calls are TRBV6-1 and TRBJ1-4, with TRBD1 matching 10 bases. Germline V CDR1 and CDR2: MNHNS, SASEGT. V dropped 4 bases and J dropped 5; count of bases not matched to a gene: 4. CDR3 size: 15 residues.

The J gene is TRBJ1-4, the V gene TRBV27; tentative D call: TRBD1 (5 bases). The V gene lost 5 bases and the J gene lost 8 bases, with 9 bases spanning the gap. The length of the CDR3 is 12 residues. CDR1 and CDR2 from the germline V gene are MNHEY and SMNVEV (reference sequence). Here the CDR3 reads CASSRAGEKLFF. CDR3 in DNA: TGTGCCAGCAGTAGGGCAGGGGAAAAACTGTTTTTT.

The chain uses TRBV7-9 and TRBJ1-4; a possible D gene is TRBD1 (6 bases). CDR3 length equals 14 residues. Trimming shortened V by 5 bases and J by 6 bases, and 13 bases separated the two germline ends. CDR1 and CDR2 (germline): SEHNR, FQNEAQ (reference sequence). The CDR3 bases are TGTGCCAGCAGCCCCGGGGGGGGCGATGAAAAACTGTTTTTT. Its protein is CASSPGGGDEKLFF. The variable domain in full, completed from reference TRBV7-9 and TRBJ1-4, reads DTGVSQNPRHKITKRGQNVTFRCDPISEHNRLYWYRQTLGQGPEFLTYFQNEAQLEKSRLLSDRFSAERPKGSFSTLEIQRTEQGDSAMYLCASSPGGGDEKLFFGSGTQLSVL.

The rearrangement uses TRBV18 and TRBJ1-5; a possible D gene is TRBD1 (6 bases). Trimming stripped 2 bases from V and 6 bases from J, with 17 bases between. The CDR3 runs 16 residues. In germline, CDR1 is KGHSH, CDR2 LQKENI. Here the CDR3 reads CASSPGIGGVGQPQHF. CDR3 DNA: TGTGCCAGCTCACCAGGGATAGGGGGTGTGGGTCAGCCCCAGCATTTT. Full variable domain (rest looked up from reference TRBV18 and TRBJ1-5): NAGVMQNPRHLVRRRGQEARLRCSPMKGHSHVYWYRQLPEEGLKFMVYLQKENIIDESGMPKERFSAEFPKEGPSILRIQQVVRGDSAAYFCASSPGIGGVGQPQHFGDGTRLSIL.

The J gene is TRBJ1-5, the V gene TRBV7-9, with 9 bases fitting TRBD1. Losses at the gene ends were 5 bases for V and 5 bases for J; bases not matched to a gene: 4. The CDR3 extends over 14 amino acids. In germline, CDR1 is SEHNR, CDR2 FQNEAQ (reference sequence). This CDR3 reads CASSEQGADQPQHF. CDR3 bases: TGTGCCAGCAGCGAACAGGGGGCTGATCAGCCCCAGCATTTT. Full variable domain (remainder filled in from reference TRBV7-9 and TRBJ1-5): DTGVSQNPRHKITKRGQNVTFRCDPISEHNRLYWYRQTLGQGPEFLTYFQNEAQLEKSRLLSDRFSAERPKGSFSTLEIQRTEQGDSAMYLCASSEQGADQPQHFGDGTRLSIL.

The genes are TRBV16 and TRBJ2-7; TRBD2 agrees at 13 bases. Germline V gene sequence: CDR1 KGHSY, CDR2 FQNENV. This CDR3 spans 17 amino acids. Germline trimming cut 1 base from V and 5 bases from J; bases unmatched to any gene: 8. DNA for the CDR3: TGTGCCAGCAGCCAATTGGGACTAGCGGGGACCAGCGACGAGCAGTACTTC. It yields the protein CASSQLGLAGTSDEQYF.

The V call is TRBV28, the J call TRBJ2-3; 8 bases match TRBD2. From germline, CDR1 is MDHEN and CDR2 SYDVKM. V was pared by 4 bases and J by 2 bases, with 2 bases of the junction left unmatched. The CDR3 totals 14 residues. CDR3 sequence reads: CASSSGGVTDTQYF. The DNA for the CDR3 is TGTGCCAGCAGTTCCGGGGGGGTCACAGATACGCAGTATTTT.

The chain couples TRBV6-1 to TRBJ2-5; D possibly corresponds to TRBD1 (6 bases). The V gene's germline CDR1 is MNHNS and CDR2 SASEGT. The CDR3 spans 15 residues. The V gene lost 7 bases and the J gene lost 0 bases, with 15 bases spanning the gap. The CDR3 reads CASNRAGWDQETQYF. The CDR3 coding sequence is TGTGCCAGCAACAGGGCAGGGTGGGACCAAGAGACCCAGTACTTC.

This chain links TRBV4-1 with TRBJ2-7; D might be TRBD1 (6 bases). The CDR3 has 14 amino acids. Trimming removed 2 bases from V and 3 bases from J, with 11 bases in between. Germline CDR1 is MGHRA and CDR2 is YSYEKL. In DNA form, the CDR3 reads TGCGCCAGCAGCCAATCCCCAGGGGACTACGAGCAGTACTTC. Translation gives CASSQSPGDYEQYF.

This chain connects TRBV19 to TRBJ2-3; TRBD2 aligns across 7 bases. The germline V gene encodes CDR1 LNHDA and CDR2 SQIVND (reference sequence). The CDR3 contains 13 residues. V was clipped by 3 bases and J by 6 bases; unmatched bases: 3. CDR3 sequence reads: CASSIGLVDTQYF. The CDR3 nucleotides are TGTGCCAGTAGTATCGGACTAGTGGATACGCAGTATTTT. The full variable domain, completed using reference TRBV19 and TRBJ2-3, is DGGITQSPKYLFRKEGQNVTLSCEQNLNHDAMYWYRQDPGQGLRLIYYSQIVNDFQKGDIAEGYSVSREKKESFPLTVTSAQKNPTAFYLCASSIGLVDTQYFGPGTRLTVL.

The rearrangement uses TRBV18 and TRBJ2-3; 8 bases are a match to TRBD2. Trimming took 2 bases from V and 1 from J; bases not matched to a gene: 2. The CDR3 is 15 amino acids. The V gene's germline CDR1 is KGHSH and CDR2 LQKENI. DNA of the CDR3: TGTGCCAGCTCACCAGTACTAGCGGGCACAGATACGCAGTATTTT. This encodes CASSPVLAGTDTQYF. Combining the CDR3 with reference TRBV18 and TRBJ2-3 gives the whole variable domain NAGVMQNPRHLVRRRGQEARLRCSPMKGHSHVYWYRQLPEEGLKFMVYLQKENIIDESGMPKERFSAEFPKEGPSILRIQQVVRGDSAAYFCASSPVLAGTDTQYFGPGTRLTVL.

The J gene is TRBJ1-4, the V gene TRBV7-2; TRBD1 matches 7 bases. V dropped 5 bases and J dropped 3; count of bases not matched to a gene: 3. Germline V CDR1 and CDR2: SGHTA, FQGNSA. This CDR3 contains 14 residues. Here the CDR3 reads CASSPGGSNEKLFF. In nucleotides, the CDR3 is TGTGCCAGCAGCCCAGGGGGTTCTAATGAAAAACTGTTTTTT.

The rearrangement joins TRBV5-6 to TRBJ1-5, with D unresolved. This CDR3 is 16 amino acids long. V lost 3 bases to trimming and J lost 3 bases, with 16 bases between them. Germline CDR1 reads SGHDT; CDR2 reads YYEEEE. The CDR3 DNA is TGTGCCAGCAGCTCTAGACTCCTTAGGCCCAATCAGCCCCAGCATTTT. The encoded protein is CASSSRLLRPNQPQHF.

The chain couples TRBV18 to TRBJ2-7; D unclear. V shed 3 bases and J shed 7 bases, with 10 bases lying between them. CDR1 KGHSH and CDR2 LQKENI come from the germline V gene. CDR3 length: 12 amino acids. The DNA for the CDR3 is TGTGCCAGCTCACCGAACTTTCCGGAGCAGTACTTC. This codes for CASSPNFPEQYF. Drawing the rest from reference TRBV18 and TRBJ2-7, the complete variable domain is NAGVMQNPRHLVRRRGQEARLRCSPMKGHSHVYWYRQLPEEGLKFMVYLQKENIIDESGMPKERFSAEFPKEGPSILRIQQVVRGDSAAYFCASSPNFPEQYFGPGTRLTVT.

V gene TRBV27 combines with J gene TRBJ2-7; 10 bases are shared with TRBD2. V shed 5 bases, J shed 0 bases, and the junction held 10 bases outside the gene matches. Germline values: CDR1 MNHEY, CDR2 SMNVEV (reference sequence). The length of the CDR3 is 17 residues. The CDR3 region has the DNA TGTGCCAGCAGTACGGAGGCTCTAGCGGGGGCCTCCTACGAGCAGTACTTC. It is translated as CASSTEALAGASYEQYF.

J is TRBJ2-7 and V is TRBV5-6; the D gene is possibly TRBD1 (6 bases). There are 14 residues in the CDR3. Germline V gives CDR1 SGHDT, CDR2 YYEEEE. Trimming removed 1 base at V and 4 bases at J, with 12 bases between. The CDR3 sequence: CASSLTGLRYEQYF. CDR3 sequence (DNA): TGTGCCAGCAGCTTGACAGGGCTCCGGTACGAGCAGTACTTC.

V usage is TRBV18 and J usage is TRBJ1-4; TRBD1 agrees at 9 bases. J lost 5 bases, V lost 3 bases, and 4 bases had no gene match. This CDR3 is 15 amino acids long. Looked up from germline, CDR1 is KGHSH and CDR2 is LQKENI. CDR3 sequence reads: CASSPLTGGNEKLFF. CDR3 bases: TGTGCCAGCTCACCCCTGACAGGGGGGAATGAAAAACTGTTTTTT.

The CDR3 sequence: CASSWGQGEVAFF. The CDR3 nucleotides are TGTGCCAGCAGCTGGGGACAGGGAGAAGTTGCTTTCTTT. This rearrangement joins TRBV13 to TRBJ1-1, with 9 bases identical to TRBD1. Unmatched junction bases numbered 8, after V lost 4 bases and J lost 11 bases. CDR1 and CDR2 from the germline V gene are PRHDT and FYEKMQ (reference sequence). The CDR3 is made up of 13 amino acids.

The rearrangement links TRBV11-1 to TRBJ2-7; tentatively, D is TRBD1 (5 bases). Per the germline V gene, CDR1 is SGHAT and CDR2 is FQDESV (reference sequence). The CDR3 extends over 13 amino acids. The V gene lost 0 bases and the J gene lost 6 bases, with 9 bases spanning the gap. The CDR3 DNA is TGTGCCAGCAGCTTAGCACAGGAAGCCGAGCAGTACTTC. This translates into CASSLAQEAEQYF. Supplemented by reference TRBV11-1 and TRBJ2-7, the full variable domain reads EAEVAQSPRYKITEKSQAVAFWCDPISGHATLYWYRQILGQGPELLVQFQDESVVDDSQLPKDRFSAERLKGVDSTLKIQPAELGDSAMYLCASSLAQEAEQYFGPGTRLTVT.